This TCR beta chain stems from a study of CD8 T cells in ankylosing spondylitis. Study observations and caveats: What appeared characteristic of ankylosing spondylitis blood was a TCR beta motif of eight highly homologous variants. Clones linked to the disease showed a CD8+ phenotype. They occurred at relatively low frequencies in peripheral blood. Earlier literature documents some of the motif variants in reactive arthritis synovial fluid and blood.

The CDR3 has 12 amino acids. Germline V CDR1 and CDR2: SEHNR, FQNEAQ (reference sequence). V gave up 2 bases and J gave up 7 bases, with 8 bases separating them. TCRdb recomputed calls from the 5' RACE reads with MiXCR, one row per CDR3 protein. The profile shows about 130,000 distinct CDR3 sequences, roughly an eighth of them singletons. This clonotype showed up many times. Its antigen is not known. The J gene is TRBJ1-1, the V gene TRBV7-9; D unclear. This TCR was recovered from a female donor with ankylosing spondylitis or in good health (not recorded which). Sequencing was performed on blood, either unsorted or a sorted T cell fraction (not recorded which). The CDR3: CASSLQRGEAFF. In DNA, the CDR3 is TGTGCCAGCAGCTTACAAAGAGGTGAAGCTTTCTTT. Full variable domain (rest looked up from reference TRBV7-9 and TRBJ1-1): DTGVSQNPRHKITKRGQNVTFRCDPISEHNRLYWYRQTLGQGPEFLTYFQNEAQLEKSRLLSDRFSAERPKGSFSTLEIQRTEQGDSAMYLCASSLQRGEAFFGQGTRLTVV.